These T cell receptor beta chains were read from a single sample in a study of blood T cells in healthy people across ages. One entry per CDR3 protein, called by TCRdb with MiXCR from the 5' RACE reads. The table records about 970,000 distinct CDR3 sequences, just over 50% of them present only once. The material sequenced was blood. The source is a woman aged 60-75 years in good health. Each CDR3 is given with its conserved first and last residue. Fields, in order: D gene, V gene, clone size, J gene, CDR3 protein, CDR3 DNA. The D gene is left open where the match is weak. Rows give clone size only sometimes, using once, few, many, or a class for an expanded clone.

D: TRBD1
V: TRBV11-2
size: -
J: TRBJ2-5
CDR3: CASSLGRTGVETQYF
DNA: TGTGCCAGCAGCTTAGGTAGGACAGGCGTGGAGACCCAGTACTTC

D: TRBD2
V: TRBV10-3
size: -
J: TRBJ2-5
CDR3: CAISELAGGQETQYF
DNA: TGTGCCATCAGTGAACTAGCGGGAGGGCAAGAGACCCAGTACTTC

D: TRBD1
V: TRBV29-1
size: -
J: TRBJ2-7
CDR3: CSVEGGDRGLYEQYF
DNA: TGCAGCGTTGAAGGGGGGGACAGGGGGCTATACGAGCAGTACTTC

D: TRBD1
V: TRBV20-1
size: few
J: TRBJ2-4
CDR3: CSATGTDENIQYF
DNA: TGCAGTGCTACCGGGACAGACGAAAACATTCAGTACTTC

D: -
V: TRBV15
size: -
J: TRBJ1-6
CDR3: CATRPGLDNSPLHF
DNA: TGTGCCACCAGGCCGGGACTTGATAATTCACCCCTCCACTTT

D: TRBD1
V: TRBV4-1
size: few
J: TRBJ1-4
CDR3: CASSQGTGNNEKLFF
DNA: TGCGCCAGCAGCCAAGGGACAGGGAATAATGAAAAACTGTTTTTT

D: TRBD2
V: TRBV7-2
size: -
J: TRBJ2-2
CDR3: CASSGLAGATGELFF
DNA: TGTGCCAGCAGCGGGCTAGCGGGAGCGACCGGGGAGCTGTTTTTT

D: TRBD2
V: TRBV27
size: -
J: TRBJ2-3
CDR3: CASSFWPKSGMNTDTQYF
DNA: TGTGCCAGCAGTTTTTGGCCTAAAAGCGGGATGAACACAGATACGCAGTATTTT

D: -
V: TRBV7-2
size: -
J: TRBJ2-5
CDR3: CASSLGGMETQYF
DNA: TGTGCCAGCAGCTTAGGAGGTATGGAGACCCAGTACTTC

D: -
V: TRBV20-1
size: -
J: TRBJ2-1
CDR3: CSARFGVGQFF
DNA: TGCAGTGCTAGATTTGGAGTCGGGCAGTTCTTC

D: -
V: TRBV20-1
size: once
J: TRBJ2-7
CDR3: CSARGETLFYEQYF
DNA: TGCAGTGCTAGGGGGGAGACTTTATTCTACGAGCAGTACTTC

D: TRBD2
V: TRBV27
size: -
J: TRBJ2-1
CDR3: CASRLLAVYNEQFF
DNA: TGTGCCAGCCGCTTACTAGCGGTTTACAATGAGCAGTTCTTC

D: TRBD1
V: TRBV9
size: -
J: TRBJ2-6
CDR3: CASSTRQGARFSGANVLTF
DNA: TGTGCCAGCAGCACGCGACAGGGGGCACGATTCTCTGGGGCCAACGTCCTGACTTTC

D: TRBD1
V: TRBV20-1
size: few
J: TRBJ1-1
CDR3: CRGQGQGGAFF
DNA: TGCAGGGGGCAGGGACAGGGGGGAGCTTTCTTT

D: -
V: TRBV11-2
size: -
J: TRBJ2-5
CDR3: CASSLTTTYNEQYF
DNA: TGTGCCAGCAGCTTAACGACAACCTACAATGAGCAGTACTTC